This T cell receptor beta chain was identified in a study of shared clonotypes between healthy human individuals. Findings and limits, study-wide: Clonotypes which were not shared had lower generation probabilities than clonotypes that all four donors shared.

The assay ran at deep level. Every subset's genomic DNA went evenly onto several immunoSEQ plates. In the authors' methods: Filtering differed since immunoSEQ provided only junctions, with no quality scores. The assay was immunoSEQ multiplex PCR, and TCRdb's table has in-frame clones only and misses some. The V and J calls and clone size are taken from that table; D and trimming were inferred from the DNA. The data hold about 2.4 million clones, with around 90% observed a single time. In the case of this clone: Antigen specificity is unknown.

V was pared by 6 bases and J by 7 bases, with 15 bases between. The germline gives CDR1 KGHSH, CDR2 LQKENI. This CDR3 contains 14 residues. This sequence was found in a man aged 18 to 29 in good health. The sequenced sample was naive CD4+ T cells sorted from blood. Indicated subset: CD45RA+ positively selected. This chain connects TRBV18 to TRBJ1-4, with a tentative D call TRBD1 (5 bases). The CDR3 is CASSSIGAGEKLFF. CDR3 in DNA: TGTGCCAGCTCCAGTATCGGGGCAGGTGAAAAACTGTTTTTT. Together with reference TRBV18 and TRBJ1-4, the CDR3 gives the full variable domain: NAGVMQNPRHLVRRRGQEARLRCSPMKGHSHVYWYRQLPEEGLKFMVYLQKENIIDESGMPKERFSAEFPKEGPSILRIQQVVRGDSAAYFCASSSIGAGEKLFFGSGTQLSVL.